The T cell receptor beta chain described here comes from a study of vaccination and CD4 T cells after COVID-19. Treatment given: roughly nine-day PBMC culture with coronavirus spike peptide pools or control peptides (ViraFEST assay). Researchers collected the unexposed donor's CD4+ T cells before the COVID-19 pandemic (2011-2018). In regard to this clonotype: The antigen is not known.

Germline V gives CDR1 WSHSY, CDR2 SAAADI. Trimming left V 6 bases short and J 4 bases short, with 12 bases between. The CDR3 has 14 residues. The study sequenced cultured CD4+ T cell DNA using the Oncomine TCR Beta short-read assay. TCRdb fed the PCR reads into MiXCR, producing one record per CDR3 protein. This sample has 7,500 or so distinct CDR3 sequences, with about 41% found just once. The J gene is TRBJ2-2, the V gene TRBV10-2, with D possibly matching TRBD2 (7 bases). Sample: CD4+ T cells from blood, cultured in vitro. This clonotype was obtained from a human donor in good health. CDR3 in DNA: TGCGCCAGCAGGGACGGGGGGCTCACCGGGGAGCTGTTTTTT. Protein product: CASRDGGLTGELFF.